A single T cell receptor beta chain is shown here with its context. Its antigen is still unknown. Sorting with CD45RO/CCR7/CD25/CD127/CD95/CD27 yielded naive, central memory, regulatory and stem-like memory CD4+ cells. Purity of each sorted population was above 98%. This specimen belongs to a study of beta chain features in type 1 diabetes. General observations from the study: Type 1 diabetes patients had moderately but significantly shorter TCRB CDR3s in all four CD4+ subsets.

TCRB transcripts that were expressed got sequenced, as all of the isolated RNA had been reverse transcribed. Sequenced naive, central memory and regulatory T cell samples produced an average of around 4 million reads. Profiling relied on immunoSEQ multiplex PCR, and the TCRdb table lists in-frame clones only, not all of them. The sample lists 240,000 or so clones; more than 11% were seen once. V was cut by 4 bases and J by 4 bases, with 9 bases left in between. This CDR3 spans 13 amino acids. CDR1 and CDR2 from the germline V gene are SGHAT and FQNNGV. The chain combines TRBV11-2 with TRBJ2-3, with TRBD1 as a possible D gene (5 bases). The clonotype originates from a man aged 25 to 40 with type 1 diabetes. Material for sequencing was naive CD4+ T cells from blood. CDR3 protein: CASSSDISDTQYF. The CDR3 DNA sequence: TGTGCCAGCAGCTCGGACATATCAGATACGCAGTATTTT.